A single sample gave rise to the 18 T cell receptor beta chains below, sequenced in a study of blood T cell repertoires in COVID-19. Data came from immunoSEQ multiplex PCR; TCRdb stores just in-frame clones and leaves some out. The data contain about 230,000 clones, about 84% of them singletons. The sample consisted of PBMCs or T cells enriched from blood (not recorded which). The receptor source for this set is a man in his sixties who had recovered from COVID-19.

The genes are TRBV5-1 and TRBJ1-2, with D perhaps matching TRBD1 (6 bases). The CDR3 consists of 15 residues. Trimming shortened V by 0 bases and J by 2 bases, and 11 bases separated the two germline ends. Germline loops: CDR1 SGHRS, CDR2 YFSETQ. The CDR3 protein is CASSLVAGANYGYTF. The CDR3 nucleotides are TGCGCCAGCAGCTTGGTTGCGGGGGCGAACTATGGCTACACCTTC.

In DNA, the CDR3 is TGTGCCAGCAGCCCTGGGACAGGGGGCTCAGATACGCAGTATTTT. It specifies CASSPGTGGSDTQYF. The chain uses TRBV7-9 and TRBJ2-3; 12 bases map to TRBD1. This CDR3 spans 15 amino acids. Trimming at V came to 5 bases and at J to 4 bases, leaving 4 bases not matched to a gene. Germline values: CDR1 SEHNR, CDR2 FQNEAQ (reference sequence). The whole variable domain, filled in from reference TRBV7-9 and TRBJ2-3, reads DTGVSQNPRHKITKRGQNVTFRCDPISEHNRLYWYRQTLGQGPEFLTYFQNEAQLEKSRLLSDRFSAERPKGSFSTLEIQRTEQGDSAMYLCASSPGTGGSDTQYFGPGTRLTVL.

The chain couples TRBV6-5 to TRBJ1-6, with D uncertain. The germline CDR1 and CDR2 sequences are MNHEY and SVGAGI. V lost 4 bases and J 9 bases, leaving 16 bases between the germline ends. CDR3 length: 15 residues. The CDR3 loop reads CASSSPVGRSSPLHF. CDR3 coding DNA: TGTGCCAGCAGTTCACCGGTCGGGAGAAGTTCACCCCTCCACTTT.

This clone was seen more than once but under ten times. In nucleotides, the CDR3 is TGTGCCAGCAGCTCGGGGACAGGGAATTTGAACTATGGCTACACCTTC. Translation: CASSSGTGNLNYGYTF. This rearrangement joins TRBV7-8 to TRBJ1-2; 9 bases agree with TRBD1. The length of the CDR3 is 16 residues. The V gene end was trimmed by 4 bases and the J gene end by 2 bases; junction bases not matched to a gene: 8. CDR1 and CDR2 (germline): SGHVS, FQNEAQ.

The chain links TRBV2 to TRBJ1-4; 7 bases are a match to TRBD1. V lost 4 bases to trimming and J lost 3 bases; unmatched junction nucleotides: 5. Germline-derived CDR1 and CDR2 are SNHLY and FYNNEI. The CDR3 totals 15 residues. The CDR3 here is CASSGTGVSNEKLFF. The CDR3 region has the DNA TGTGCCAGCAGTGGAACAGGGGTTTCTAATGAAAAACTGTTTTTT.

The chain has TRBV5-1 and TRBJ1-3, with D perhaps TRBD1 (5 bases). V shed 1 base and J shed 4 bases, with 9 bases lying between them. This CDR3 contains 14 residues. Germline V gene data show CDR1 as SGHRS and CDR2 as YFSETQ. The CDR3 bases are TGCGCCAGCAGCTTGCAGGGAGGAGGAAACACCATATATTTT. It codes for CASSLQGGGNTIYF.

The chain employs TRBV14 and TRBJ2-3; D is undetermined. The CDR3 sequence is 11 residues long. Germline V lookup: CDR1 SGHDN, CDR2 FVKESK. Trimming left V 5 bases short and J 6 bases short, with 6 bases between. The CDR3 DNA sequence: TGTGCCAGCAGCGTCGGGGATACGCAGTATTTT. It encodes CASSVGDTQYF.

The chain uses TRBV18 and TRBJ2-1; 9 nucleotides match TRBD2. J gave up 6 bases and V 10 bases, and 10 bases lay outside the gene matches. CDR1 is KGHSH and CDR2 is LQKENI in the germline V gene. The CDR3 has 14 amino acids. CDR3 coding DNA: TGTGCCACCACCAGGGAGCGGGGGGCCAATGAGCAGTTCTTC. Translated, it gives CATTRERGANEQFF.

This clone is a singleton in its sample. The rearrangement uses TRBV6-5 and TRBJ2-2; 9 positions agree with TRBD1. Per the germline V gene, CDR1 is MNHEY and CDR2 is SVGAGI. This CDR3 contains 14 residues. The V and J ends lost 6 bases and 16 bases, in that order; junction bases with no gene match: 15. DNA of the CDR3: TGTGCCAGCAGGGACGGGGACAGGGTTCTTTTTGGGTTTTTT. This sequence encodes CASRDGDRVLFGFF.

The sample holds a few counts of this clone. The chain employs TRBV11-3 and TRBJ2-2; 8 bases are shared with TRBD1. Germline trimming cut 3 bases from V and 7 bases from J; bases unmatched to any gene: 7. CDR1 is SGHNT and CDR2 is YENEEA in the germline V gene. The length of the CDR3 is 15 residues. The DNA of the CDR3 is TGTGCCAGCAGCTTCACAGGGGGGCCGGGCGGGGAGCTGTTTTTT. Its translation: CASSFTGGPGGELFF.

As concerns this clone: Other DNA sequences in this sample translate to the same CDR3. This sequence joins TRBV5-6 and TRBJ1-2; D remains ambiguous. The CDR3 length is 14 residues. Trimming took 0 bases from V and 0 from J, leaving 6 bases between them. Germline V gene data show CDR1 as SGHDT and CDR2 as YYEEEE. CDR3 sequence (DNA): TGTGCCAGCAGCTTGGTTAGAGCTAACTATGGCTACACCTTC. It codes for CASSLVRANYGYTF.

This clone has only one observation. This chain links TRBV2 with TRBJ2-5; possibly TRBD2 for D (5 bases). Germline V gene lookup returns CDR1 SNHLY and CDR2 FYNNEI. CDR3 length equals 13 residues. With 2 bases removed from V and 5 bases from J, the gap between germline ends came to 9 bases. The CDR3 nucleotides are TGTGCCAGCAGTGAACTTAGCGCGGAGACCCAGTACTTC. It translates to CASSELSAETQYF.

This chain connects TRBV7-2 to TRBJ1-2; TRBD1 matches at 7 bases. This CDR3 contains 15 residues. Germline trimming cut 5 bases from V and 5 bases from J; bases unmatched to any gene: 11. Germline assignment: CDR1 SGHTA and CDR2 FQGNSA. The CDR3 here is CASSQSLDREYGYTF. In DNA form, the CDR3 reads TGTGCCAGCAGCCAGAGCCTAGACAGGGAGTATGGCTACACCTTC.

This sequence joins TRBV3-1 (or the pseudogene TRBV3-2) and TRBJ1-1, with TRBD1 as a possible D gene (5 bases). This CDR3 region has 19 residues. Trimming stripped 4 bases from V and 2 bases from J, with 26 bases between. CDR1 LGHDT and CDR2 YNNKEL come from the germline V gene (reference sequence). The CDR3 loop reads CASSLEAGGFGTENTEAFF. For the CDR3, the DNA is TGTGCCAGCAGCCTCGAAGCGGGGGGGTTCGGGACGGAAAACACTGAAGCTTTCTTT.

The chain links TRBV2 to TRBJ1-2; 10 nucleotides line up with TRBD1. CDR1 is SNHLY and CDR2 is FYNNEI in the germline V gene. CDR3 length: 19 amino acids. Trimming at V came to 8 bases and at J to 4 bases, leaving 22 bases not matched to a gene. CDR3 DNA sequence: TGTGCCAGCCGCCCGAGGGGGTTCGGGGACAGGGGTGAAGGCTATGGCTACACCTTC. Translated: CASRPRGFGDRGEGYGYTF.

With regard to this clone: Other DNA sequences in this specimen translate into the identical CDR3. The chain employs TRBV20-1 and TRBJ2-5; 9 bases line up with TRBD2. The J segment lost 2 bases and the V segment lost 3 bases, leaving 4 bases of the junction unmatched. Germline V gene data show CDR1 as DFQATT and CDR2 as SNEGSKA (reference sequence). This CDR3 has 14 residues. As DNA, the CDR3 is TGCAGTGCTAGTCGCCTAGCGGGGCAAGAGACCCAGTACTTC. The encoded protein is CSASRLAGQETQYF.

This clone was recorded only once. This sequence joins TRBV30 and TRBJ1-5; 9 bases align to TRBD1. This CDR3 has 17 residues. The trim removed 2 bases at V and 0 bases at J, leaving 8 bases unmatched. Germline V gives CDR1 GTSNPN, CDR2 SVGIG (reference sequence). This CDR3 reads CAWSSGQGIYSNQPQHF. The CDR3 nucleotides are TGTGCCTGGAGTTCGGGACAGGGAATTTATAGCAATCAGCCCCAGCATTTT.

V gene TRBV11-2 combines with J gene TRBJ1-3; the D gene is possibly TRBD1 (6 bases). V was clipped by 5 bases and J by 0 bases, with 14 bases between them. This CDR3 region has 16 residues. Germline-derived CDR1 and CDR2 are SGHAT and FQNNGV. This CDR3 is CASSHKQGVSGNTIYF. The CDR3, as DNA: TGTGCCAGCAGCCACAAACAGGGAGTCTCTGGAAACACCATATATTTT. Looking up the rest from reference TRBV11-2 and TRBJ1-3 gives the full variable domain: EAGVAQSPRYKIIEKRQSVAFWCNPISGHATLYWYQQILGQGPKLLIQFQNNGVVDDSQLPKDRFSAERLKGVDSTLKIQPAKLEDSAVYLCASSHKQGVSGNTIYFGEGSWLTVV.